These 31 T cell receptor beta chains were all obtained from the same sample, sequenced in a study of molecular identifiers for immune sequencing clone quantification. TCRdb passed the PCR reads through MiXCR, listing each CDR3 protein once. The table has around 43,000 distinct CDR3 sequences, about 19% seen once. Material for sequencing was naive CD8+ T cells from blood, with Jurkat cell RNA spiked in. Subset here: FACS-sorted CD8+CD4-CCR7+CD45RA+ naive T cells. These receptors all come from a human donor in good health. Some libraries in this study had Jurkat cell RNA spiked in.

This clonotype came up once. A much larger clone lies a single base off, so this may be a read error. The CDR3 spells CSAMTSVDYGQYF. DNA of the CDR3: TGCAGTGCTATGACTAGCGTCGACTACGGGCAGTACTTC. The J gene is TRBJ2-7, the V gene TRBV20-1, with TRBD2 identical over 8 bases. This CDR3 region has 13 residues. CDR1 is DFQATT and CDR2 is SNEGSKA in the germline V gene (reference sequence).

This clonotype has a count of ten or more. The gene calls are TRBV6-2 or TRBV6-3 and TRBJ1-5, with D hard to call. Per germline, CDR1 MNHEY and CDR2 SVGEGT. The CDR3 runs 15 residues. Trimming shortened V by 2 bases and J by 5 bases, and 13 bases separated the two germline ends. Written as DNA, the CDR3 is TGTGCCAGCAGTTACAAGAGGGTTGGGTATCAGCCCCAGCATTTT. Its protein is CASSYKRVGYQPQHF.

This clonotype occurred many times. The CDR3: CASSDGSSYEQYF. The CDR3 coding sequence is TGTGCCAGTAGTGACGGGAGCTCCTACGAGCAGTACTTC. V usage is TRBV19 and J usage is TRBJ2-7; TRBD2 is a possible D gene (6 bases). From germline, CDR1 is LNHDA and CDR2 SQIVND (reference sequence). The CDR3 covers 13 residues. The V and J ends lost 5 bases and 0 bases respectively, with 8 bases between them.

There are many counts of this clonotype. The CDR3 nucleotides are TGTGCCAGCAGTTTAATGACAGGGGGTAATCAGCCCCAGCATTTT. Translating it yields CASSLMTGGNQPQHF. This chain uses TRBV28 with TRBJ1-5; TRBD1 agrees at 9 bases. The CDR3 has 15 amino acids. Germline-derived CDR1 and CDR2 are MDHEN and SYDVKM. Trimming cost V 2 bases and J 4 bases; bases outside gene matches: 3.

This clonotype came up many times. The DNA of the CDR3 is TGTGCCAGCAGCTCGTCGCTATATTACACCGGGGAGCTGTTTTTT. It translates to CASSSSLYYTGELFF. V gene TRBV9 combines with J gene TRBJ2-2; D call uncertain. The V and J ends lost 4 bases and 3 bases respectively, with 13 bases between them. The CDR3 is 15 amino acids. Germline loops: CDR1 SGDLS, CDR2 YYNGEE. The full variable domain, completed using reference TRBV9 and TRBJ2-2, is DSGVTQTPKHLITATGQRVTLRCSPRSGDLSVYWYQQSLDQGLQFLIQYYNGEERAKGNILERFSAQQFPDLHSELNLSSLELGDSALYFCASSSSLYYTGELFFGEGSRLTVL.

A word on this clonotype: One end of the junction varies from germline; a read error may be responsible. The chain joins TRBV2 to TRBJ1-2; 7 bases agree with TRBD1. CDR1 is SNHLY, CDR2 FYNNEI, per germline. CDR3 length: 13 amino acids. DNA for the CDR3: TGTGCCAGCAGGTCGGGACAGAACTGTGGCTACACCTTC. It codes for CASRSGQNCGYTF.

This clonotype was observed many times. V gene TRBV7-8 combines with J gene TRBJ2-7; D is perhaps TRBD1 (5 bases). CDR1 is SGHVS and CDR2 is FQNEAQ in the germline V gene. The ends were cut back, 1 base at V and 6 bases at J, with 13 bases in the middle. The CDR3 loop spans 14 amino acids. Here the CDR3 reads CASSLGGGSGEQYF. DNA for the CDR3: TGTGCCAGCAGCTTAGGGGGCGGTTCGGGCGAGCAGTACTTC.

This clonotype has at least ten counts. The chain couples TRBV20-1 to TRBJ1-1; D remains unclear. The CDR3 extends over 15 amino acids. Germline V CDR1 and CDR2: DFQATT, SNEGSKA (reference sequence). V shed 1 base and J shed 1 base, with 13 bases lying between them. Here the CDR3 reads CSARAMRRGNTEAFF. The CDR3 nucleotides are TGCAGTGCTAGAGCGATGCGGAGAGGGAACACTGAAGCTTTCTTT.

This clonotype was seen many times. V usage is TRBV27 and J usage is TRBJ1-1; D is perhaps TRBD1 (6 bases). Germline values: CDR1 MNHEY, CDR2 SMNVEV (reference sequence). V was cut by 1 base and J by 4 bases, with 7 bases left in between. CDR3 length: 13 amino acids. The CDR3: CASSLLGATEAFF. The CDR3 DNA is TGTGCCAGCAGTTTATTGGGGGCCACTGAAGCTTTCTTT.

This clonotype has at least ten counts. V usage is TRBV11-2 and J usage is TRBJ2-1; D is possibly TRBD1 (6 bases). This CDR3 spans 17 amino acids. Trimming removed 1 base from V and 2 bases from J, with 15 bases in between. CDR1 is SGHAT, CDR2 FQNNGV, per germline. Here the CDR3 reads CASSLVAGETPYNEQFF. The CDR3, as DNA: TGTGCCAGCAGCTTAGTTGCAGGGGAAACACCCTACAATGAGCAGTTCTTC.

This chain connects TRBV27 to TRBJ1-2; 9 nucleotides match TRBD1. This CDR3 has 16 residues. Per germline, CDR1 MNHEY and CDR2 SMNVEV (reference sequence). The trim removed 6 bases at V and 5 bases at J, leaving 13 bases unmatched. As DNA, the CDR3 is TGTGCCAGCAGCCCCATAGGACAGGGGAGATTTTATGGCTACACCTTC. It encodes CASSPIGQGRFYGYTF.

This clonotype was counted ten times or more. V gene TRBV13 combines with J gene TRBJ1-4; 7 nucleotides line up with TRBD1. The CDR3 loop spans 17 amino acids. The V and J ends lost 4 bases and 0 bases, in that order; junction bases with no gene match: 8. Germline V gene sequence: CDR1 PRHDT, CDR2 FYEKMQ (reference sequence). The CDR3 DNA sequence: TGTGCCAGCAGCTCTTTCCGGGACAGCTCAACTAATGAAAAACTGTTTTTT. It encodes CASSSFRDSSTNEKLFF.

The chain employs TRBV5-6 and TRBJ2-7; maybe TRBD1 (6 bases). V was trimmed by 4 bases and J by 0 bases, leaving 11 bases between them. The CDR3 has 14 amino acids. Germline V gene sequence: CDR1 SGHDT, CDR2 YYEEEE. As DNA, the CDR3 is TGTGCCAGCAGCCCATGGGACACCTCCTACGAGCAGTACTTC. This translates into CASSPWDTSYEQYF.

For this clonotype: One base away lies a much larger clone, so this may be a sequencing read error. The J gene is TRBJ2-7, the V gene TRBV7-9; D is undetermined. The germline gives CDR1 SEHNR, CDR2 FQNEAQ (reference sequence). This CDR3 has 12 amino acids. The CDR3 DNA follows: TGTGTCAGCAGCTTTAGCCCCTACGAGCAGTACTTC. Translating it yields CVSSFSPYEQYF.

This clonotype appeared once. A much larger clone lies a single base off, so this may be a read error. This rearrangement joins TRBV5-3 to TRBJ2-2; D is possibly TRBD2 (6 bases). TRBV5-3 is an ORF, with its function uncertain. CDR3 length: 14 residues. The CDR3 DNA sequence: TGTGCCAGCAGCGGAGGGGTGGGTCCCGGGGAGCTGTCTTTT. It specifies CASSGGVGPGELSF.

This clonotype was detected many times. V is TRBV4-1 and J is TRBJ2-3; 10 bases line up with TRBD2. The CDR3 sequence is 16 residues long. Unmatched junction bases numbered 7, after V lost 1 base and J lost 6 bases. The germline V gene has CDR1 MGHRA and CDR2 YSYEKL. CDR3 protein: CASSQVSGGASDTQYF. The CDR3 DNA reads as TGCGCCAGCAGCCAAGTAAGCGGGGGGGCCTCGGATACGCAGTATTTT.

The sample holds many counts of this clonotype. The chain links TRBV29-1 to TRBJ2-7; TRBD1 matches 11 bases. Germline assignment: CDR1 SQVTM and CDR2 ANQGSEA. V was pared by 7 bases and J by 6 bases, with 5 bases of the junction left unmatched. This CDR3 is 12 amino acids long. The DNA for the CDR3 is TGCAGCGCGAGGACAGGGGGCATCGAGCAGTACTTC. It specifies CSARTGGIEQYF.

This clonotype showed up many times. The genes are TRBV25-1 and TRBJ1-1; possibly TRBD1 for D (6 bases). The CDR3 contains 12 residues. CDR1 is MGHDK and CDR2 is SYGVNS in the germline V gene. Trimming took 4 bases from V and 4 from J, leaving 7 bases between them. As DNA, the CDR3 is TGTGCCAGCAGTGTGGGGGCCACTGAAGCTTTCTTT. Translated, it gives CASSVGATEAFF.

About this clonotype: One base away lies a much larger clone, so this may be a sequencing read error. V usage is TRBV29-1 and J usage is TRBJ1-1; tentative D call: TRBD1 (6 bases). The length of the CDR3 is 14 residues. In germline, CDR1 is SQVTM, CDR2 ANQGSEA. CDR3 protein: CSVERGYGGTEVFF. The DNA for the CDR3 is TGCAGCGTTGAAAGGGGGTACGGTGGCACTGAAGTTTTCTTT.

This clonotype was seen ten or more times. The chain links TRBV6-2 or TRBV6-3 to TRBJ2-1; TRBD1 aligns across 7 bases. Trimming removed 2 bases from V and 2 bases from J; junction bases left unmatched: 6. The germline V gene has CDR1 MNHEY and CDR2 SVGEGT. The CDR3 is made up of 16 amino acids. CDR3 region: CASSYPTGLTYNEQFF. The CDR3 coding sequence is TGTGCCAGCAGTTACCCGACAGGGCTAACCTACAATGAGCAGTTCTTC.

This clonotype was counted at least ten times. The chain is built from TRBV7-9 and TRBJ2-7; D tentatively fits TRBD1 or TRBD2 (5 bases each). Germline V gene data show CDR1 as SEHNR and CDR2 as FQNEAQ (reference sequence). The CDR3 loop spans 16 amino acids. V lost 5 bases and J 2 bases, leaving 19 bases between the germline ends. CDR3 DNA: TGTGCCAGCAGCATAGGATCCGGGGCAGGGACCTACGAGCAGTACTTC. As protein: CASSIGSGAGTYEQYF.

This clonotype was seen only a few times. A much larger clone differs by one base, so this may be a read error. The chain recombines TRBV12-3 or TRBV12-4 with TRBJ2-5, with D perhaps matching TRBD1 or TRBD2 (7 bases each). V gave up 6 bases and J gave up 4 bases, with 15 bases separating them. This CDR3 comprises 14 residues. CDR3 residues: CASSRQGGGETQYF. CDR3 in DNA: TGTGCCAGCAGCCGACAGGGCGGGGGAGAGACCCAGTACTTC.

The table lists this clonotype with many counts. The chain is built from TRBV10-3 and TRBJ2-7; the match to TRBD1 covers 9 bases. J was trimmed by 7 bases and V by 2 bases; bases with no gene match: 12. Germline loops: CDR1 ENHRY, CDR2 SYGVKD. CDR3 length: 16 residues. The CDR3 region is CAISEGDRAPAEEQYF. The CDR3 nucleotides read TGTGCCATCAGTGAGGGGGACAGGGCGCCGGCGGAAGAGCAGTACTTC.

The table lists this clonotype with many counts. The chain carries TRBV14 and TRBJ2-7; tentatively, D is TRBD2 (5 bases). V lost 0 bases and J lost 3, with 6 bases in between. The CDR3 loop spans 13 amino acids. In germline, CDR1 is SGHDN, CDR2 FVKESK. The CDR3 here is CASSQERGYEQYF. CDR3 bases: TGTGCCAGCAGCCAAGAACGGGGCTACGAGCAGTACTTC. The entire variable domain, with the rest obtained from reference TRBV14 and TRBJ2-7, is as follows: EAGVTQFPSHSVIEKGQTVTLRCDPISGHDNLYWYRRVMGKEIKFLLHFVKESKQDESGMPNNRFLAERTGGTYSTLKVQPAELEDSGVYFCASSQERGYEQYFGPGTRLTVT.

This clonotype was seen repeatedly, ten times or more. The genes are TRBV7-9 and TRBJ2-2, with 9 bases that match TRBD1. With 5 bases clipped from V and 6 bases from J, the junction kept 4 bases outside the gene matches. Germline V gene sequence: CDR1 SEHNR, CDR2 FQNEAQ (reference sequence). The CDR3 has 14 residues. The CDR3 nucleotides are TGTGCCAGCAGCGCGACAGGGGGGCCCGGGGAGCTGTTTTTT. Protein product: CASSATGGPGELFF.

This clonotype was counted at least ten times. This rearrangement joins TRBV6-6 to TRBJ2-2; possible D gene TRBD2, 7 bases. Germline loops: CDR1 MNHNY, CDR2 SVGAGI (reference sequence). This CDR3 is built from 13 residues. V gave up 8 bases and J gave up 5 bases, with 12 bases separating them. CDR3 sequence: CASGGGATGELFF. The CDR3 nucleotides are TGTGCCAGCGGAGGGGGGGCAACCGGGGAGCTGTTTTTT.

This clonotype was seen repeatedly, ten times or more. The V call is TRBV11-2, the J call TRBJ2-7; 7 bases are a match to TRBD1. The V and J ends lost 5 bases and 11 bases, in that order; junction bases with no gene match: 15. This CDR3 is 14 amino acids long. Germline lookup yields CDR1 SGHAT and CDR2 FQNNGV. The CDR3 coding sequence is TGTGCCAGCAGCCACCTACGGACAGGTGGACTGAAGTACTTC. It encodes CASSHLRTGGLKYF. Supplemented by reference TRBV11-2 and TRBJ2-7, the full variable domain reads EAGVAQSPRYKIIEKRQSVAFWCNPISGHATLYWYQQILGQGPKLLIQFQNNGVVDDSQLPKDRFSAERLKGVDSTLKIQPAKLEDSAVYLCASSHLRTGGLKYFGPGTRLTVT.

This clonotype was seen repeatedly, ten times or more. The CDR3 sequence: CASSNRQGNEAFF. The CDR3 nucleotides are TGTGCCAGCAGCAACCGTCAGGGAAATGAAGCTTTCTTT. V and J are TRBV13 and TRBJ1-1, with TRBD1 as a possible D gene (5 bases). V gave up 5 bases and J gave up 7 bases, with 14 bases separating them. Germline CDR1 and CDR2: PRHDT and FYEKMQ (reference sequence). The CDR3 runs to 13 residues. The whole variable domain, remainder taken from reference TRBV13 and TRBJ1-1, is AAGVIQSPRHLIKEKRETATLKCYPIPRHDTVYWYQQGPGQDPQFLISFYEKMQSDKGSIPDRFSAQQFSDYHSELNMSSLELGDSALYFCASSNRQGNEAFFGQGTRLTVV.

This rearrangement joins TRBV6-2 or TRBV6-3 to TRBJ1-5; D unresolved. There are 14 residues in the CDR3. Germline CDR1 and CDR2: MNHEY and SVGEGT. The V gene lost 2 bases and the J gene lost 1 base, with 6 bases spanning the gap. CDR3 loop: CASSYTRSNQPQHF. The CDR3, as DNA: TGTGCCAGCAGTTACACCAGGAGCAATCAGCCCCAGCATTTT.

This clonotype has at least ten counts. This chain joins TRBV12-3 or TRBV12-4 and TRBJ2-7, with 11 bases fitting TRBD1. The CDR3 sequence is 18 residues long. V trimming: 3 bases; J trimming: 5 bases; junction bases outside the gene matches: 15. The CDR3 is CASSLQLILGQGAHEQYF. Here the CDR3 DNA reads TGTGCCAGCAGTTTGCAGTTGATACTAGGACAGGGGGCCCACGAGCAGTACTTC.

This clonotype appeared many times. J is TRBJ1-4 and V is TRBV28; 7 bases map to TRBD1. Germline values: CDR1 MDHEN, CDR2 SYDVKM. V dropped 5 bases and J dropped 8; count of bases not matched to a gene: 8. This CDR3 region has 14 residues. The DNA for the CDR3 is TGTGCCAGCAGTCTAGGGGGCGCGGGGGAAAAACTGTTTTTT. This codes for CASSLGGAGEKLFF.